This T cell receptor (beta chain) appears in the sequencing data of a study of T cell responses to AZD1222 COVID-19 vaccine. Trimming cost V 4 bases and J 7 bases; bases outside gene matches: 5. The CDR3 runs to 13 residues. The germline V gene encodes CDR1 SGDLS and CDR2 YYNGEE. Generated by immunoSEQ multiplex PCR, the TCRdb table keeps only in-frame clones and is missing some. The table records more than 95,000 clones, about 90% of them present only once. This clonotype originated in an adult who received the AZD1222 COVID-19 vaccine. The chain combines TRBV9 with TRBJ2-7, with 10 bases fitting TRBD2. Specimen: peripheral blood, collected 28 days after the second AZD1222 dose. In nucleotides, the CDR3 is TGTGCCAGCAGCCTAGCGGGAGTAGATGAGCAGTACTTC. This codes for CASSLAGVDEQYF.